This TCR beta chain emerged from a study of T-cell reconstitution after alpha-beta-depleted transplantation in children. Findings of the study overall: For some patients, TCRbeta diversity was high at day 60 because of recipient T cells and thymic progenitors that survived. By about two months after transplant, alpha-beta T cells reportedly arose from several hundred graft clones that had expanded. From newly produced T cells came most of the T-cell counts and diversity one year after transplant.

Unique molecular identifiers were built into the TCRbeta library. TCRdb passed the PCR reads through MiXCR, listing each CDR3 protein once. Here the sample spans about 900,000 distinct CDR3 sequences, less than 30% being singletons. Germline CDR1 and CDR2: SQVTM and ANQGSEA. The CDR3 spans 12 residues. Trimming took off 8 bases at V and 1 base at J, with 11 bases between the two ends. A word on this clonotype: Its antigen is not identified.

The receptor's source is a boy under three years old who had a stem cell transplant for SCID, so the T cells may come from the graft donor. The specimen comprised PBMCs, mostly from graft donor cells, sampled 360 days after TCRalphabeta/CD19-depleted stem cell transplant. This chain uses TRBV29-1 with TRBJ1-1; a weak D match, TRBD1 (6 bases). The CDR3 region is CSIGQRNTEAFF. Here the CDR3 DNA reads TGCAGCATTGGACAGCGGAACACTGAAGCTTTCTTT.